Below, one T cell receptor beta chain is given with its context. Its target is unknown. One end of the junction does not line up with germline, which may come from a read error. The sample comes from a study of blood T cells in healthy people across ages. Study results and caveats: It was not possible, with unsorted PBMCs, to conclusively compare naive and antigen-experienced cells.

Researchers isolated at least 6.5 million PBMCs per sample. Through a sample-barcoded 5' primer and a J-beta primer mix, a second PCR was run for about 6 to 12 cycles. Per-sample output comprised a minimum of 2.5 million paired-end reads containing CDR3. TCRdb recomputed calls from the 5' RACE reads with MiXCR, one row per CDR3 protein. The table lists around 700,000 distinct CDR3 sequences, 20% to 25% of them singletons. This CDR3 has 12 amino acids. The germline CDR1 and CDR2 sequences are SEHNR and FQNEAQ (reference sequence). This same sample was also taken into another study, of T cells of mothers and their children. That work adds: The output of TCR recombination is shaped by thymic selection similarly in related and unrelated pairs.

This TCR derives from a boy younger than 18 in good health. V is TRBV7-9 and J is TRBJ2-1; a weak D match, TRBD2 (6 bases). Sample: blood. CDR3 amino acids: CACSLAVSFPFF. In nucleotides, the CDR3 is TGTGCCTGCAGCTTAGCGGTCTCGTTTCCGTTCTTC.